The 2 T cell receptor beta chains presented below share a single source sample, sequenced in a study of blood T cell repertoires in COVID-19. Here immunoSEQ multiplex PCR was the method, and the copy in TCRdb shows in-frame clones only, minus some. The sample lists approximately 28,000 clones, about nine tenths seen once, with approximately 2.9% in the top ten. Sequenced input: peripheral blood. Source of these receptors: a human donor in a cohort sampled during active COVID-19.

V gene TRBV3-1 (or the pseudogene TRBV3-2) combines with J gene TRBJ2-5; the D gene is possibly TRBD2 (7 bases). V shed 6 bases and J shed 1 base, with 15 bases lying between them. Germline lookup yields CDR1 LGHDT and CDR2 YNNKEL (reference sequence). The CDR3 sequence is 15 residues long. The CDR3 protein is CASSRGAGLQETQYF. The CDR3 region has the DNA TGTGCCAGCAGTCGGGGGGCGGGCCTCCAAGAGACCCAGTACTTC.

This chain joins TRBV27 and TRBJ1-2; maybe TRBD1 (6 bases). This CDR3 contains 14 residues. Germline V gene sequence: CDR1 MNHEY, CDR2 SMNVEV (reference sequence). The V and J ends lost 0 bases and 7 bases respectively, with 12 bases between them. CDR3 nucleotides: TGTGCCAGCAGTTTATCGGACAGACCAGGTGGCTACACCTTC. Residues: CASSLSDRPGGYTF.